Here is one T cell receptor (beta chain) with its context. As processed by the authors: Amplification from reference gene primers served as the basis for estimated nucleated cell counts. Repertoires were generated with immunoSEQ multiplex PCR, while TCRdb's copy carries only in-frame clones and drops some. From that table come the V and J calls and clone size; the DNA was used to work out D and trimming. The sample has 150,000 or so clones; more than 90% are singletons. The CDR3 is made up of 15 amino acids. The V and J ends lost 1 base and 6 bases respectively, with 10 bases between them. Looked up from germline, CDR1 is SGHAT and CDR2 is FQNNGV. The record originates from a study of blood T cell repertoires in COVID-19. Study-level background: Specimens from acute and convalescent COVID-19 originated in the United States, Italy and Spain. T cells, B-cell-depleted T cells, or PBMCs supplied cDNA or gDNA.

The receptor's source is a man in his fifties or sixties with active or convalescent COVID-19. The rearrangement links TRBV11-2 to TRBJ1-6; D is unresolved. The specimen was peripheral blood. The CDR3 loop is CASSLGLAVNSPLHF. Written as DNA, the CDR3 is TGTGCCAGCAGCTTAGGCTTGGCAGTTAATTCACCCCTCCACTTT.